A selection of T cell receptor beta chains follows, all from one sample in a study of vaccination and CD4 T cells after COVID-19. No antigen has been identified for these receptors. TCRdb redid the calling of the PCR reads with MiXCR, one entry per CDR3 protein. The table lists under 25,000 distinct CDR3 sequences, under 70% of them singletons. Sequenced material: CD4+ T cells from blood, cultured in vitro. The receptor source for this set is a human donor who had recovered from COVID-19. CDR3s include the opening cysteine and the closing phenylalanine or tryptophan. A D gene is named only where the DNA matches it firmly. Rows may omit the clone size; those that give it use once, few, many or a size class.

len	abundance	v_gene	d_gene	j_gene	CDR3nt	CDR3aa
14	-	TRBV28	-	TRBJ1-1	TGTGCCAGCAGTTTACCGGGGGCCAGGACTGAAGCTTTCTTT	CASSLPGARTEAFF
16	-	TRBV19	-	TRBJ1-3	TGTGCCAGTAGTAACCCGCGGACAGCCTCTGGAAACACCATATATTTT	CASSNPRTASGNTIYF
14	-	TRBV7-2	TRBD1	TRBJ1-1	TGTGCCAGCAGCCTCGGGACAGCGAACACTGAAGCTTTCTTT	CASSLGTANTEAFF
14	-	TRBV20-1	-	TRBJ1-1	TGCAGTGCTAGTGGGCCCCCAAGGAGGACTGAAGCTTTCTTT	CSASGPPRRTEAFF
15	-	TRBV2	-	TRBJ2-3	TGTGCCATCGCCTTTTTACCTAATGGGGCAGATACGCAGTATTTT	CAIAFLPNGADTQYF
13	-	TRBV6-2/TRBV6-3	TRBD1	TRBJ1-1	TGTGCCAGCAAGGGGGCGGGCTACACTGAAGCTTTCTTT	CASKGAGYTEAFF
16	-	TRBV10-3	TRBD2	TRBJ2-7	TGTGCCATCAGTGAGTCCATGACTAGCGGGTCCTACGAGCAGTACTTC	CAISESMTSGSYEQYF
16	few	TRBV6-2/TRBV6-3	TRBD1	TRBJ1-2	TGTGCCAGCAGTTACAGCAAGAGAGGGGGCCCACATGGCTACACCTTC	CASSYSKRGGPHGYTF
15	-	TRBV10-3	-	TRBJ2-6	TGTGCCATCAGTGGATCGGTCTCTGGGGCCAACGTCCTGACTTTC	CAISGSVSGANVLTF
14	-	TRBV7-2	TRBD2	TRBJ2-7	TGTGCCAGCAGCTTATGGCGGGAGGGCGACGAGCAGTACTTC	CASSLWREGDEQYF
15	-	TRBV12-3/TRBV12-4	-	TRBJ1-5	TGTGCCAGCAGTTTAGTTGGGGGGAGCAATCAGCCCCAGCATTTT	CASSLVGGSNQPQHF
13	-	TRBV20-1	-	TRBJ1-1	TGCAGTGCTCTAGGCAGGCTCTCCCCTGAAGCTTTCTTT	CSALGRLSPEAFF
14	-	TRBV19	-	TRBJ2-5	TGTGCCAGTAGTATAGCACAGCCGCCCGAGACCCAGTACTTC	CASSIAQPPETQYF
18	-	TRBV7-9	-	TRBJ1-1	TGTGCCAGCAGCTTAGCTATTGTGGCGTTGGGAGCGGACACTGAAGCTTTCTTT	CASSLAIVALGADTEAFF
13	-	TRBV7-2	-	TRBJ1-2	TGTGCCAGCGGCTTAGACCCCGGCTATGGCTACACCTTC	CASGLDPGYGYTF
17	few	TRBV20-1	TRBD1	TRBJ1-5	TGCAGTGCCAGTAGAGGGACGGCAGGGGGCGCCAATCAGCCCCAGCATTTT	CSASRGTAGGANQPQHF
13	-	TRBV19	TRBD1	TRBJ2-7	TGTGCCAGTACCGGGACAGGGGGATACGAGCAGTACTTC	CASTGTGGYEQYF